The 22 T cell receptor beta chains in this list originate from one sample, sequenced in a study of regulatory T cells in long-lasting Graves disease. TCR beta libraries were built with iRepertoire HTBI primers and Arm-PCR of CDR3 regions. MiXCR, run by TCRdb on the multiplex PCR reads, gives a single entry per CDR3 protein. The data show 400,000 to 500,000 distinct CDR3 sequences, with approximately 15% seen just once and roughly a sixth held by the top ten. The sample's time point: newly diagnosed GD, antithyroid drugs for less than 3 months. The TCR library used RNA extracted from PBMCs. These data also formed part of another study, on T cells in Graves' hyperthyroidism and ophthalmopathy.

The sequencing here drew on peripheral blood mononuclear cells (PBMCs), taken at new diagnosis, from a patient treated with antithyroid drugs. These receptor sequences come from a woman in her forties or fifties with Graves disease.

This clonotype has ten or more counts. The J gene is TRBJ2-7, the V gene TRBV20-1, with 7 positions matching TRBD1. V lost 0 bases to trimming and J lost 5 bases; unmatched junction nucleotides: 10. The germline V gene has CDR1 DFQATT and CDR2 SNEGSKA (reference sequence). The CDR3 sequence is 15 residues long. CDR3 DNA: TGCAGTGCTAGAGATTTTAGGGGGCTAAGGGACGAGCAGTACTTC. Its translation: CSARDFRGLRDEQYF.

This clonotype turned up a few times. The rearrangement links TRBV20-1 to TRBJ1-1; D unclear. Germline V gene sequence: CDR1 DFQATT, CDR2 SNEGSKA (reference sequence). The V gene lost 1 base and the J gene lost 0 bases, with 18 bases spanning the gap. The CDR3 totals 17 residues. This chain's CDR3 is CSARAREVSGMNTEAFF. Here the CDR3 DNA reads TGCAGTGCTAGAGCCCGGGAGGTGTCGGGAATGAACACTGAAGCTTTCTTT.

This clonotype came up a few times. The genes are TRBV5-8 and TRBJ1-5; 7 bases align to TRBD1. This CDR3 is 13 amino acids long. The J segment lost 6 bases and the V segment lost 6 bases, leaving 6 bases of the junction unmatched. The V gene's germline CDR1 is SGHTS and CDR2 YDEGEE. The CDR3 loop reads CASIQGEGQPQHF. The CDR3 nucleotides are TGTGCCAGCATCCAGGGGGAGGGTCAGCCCCAGCATTTT.

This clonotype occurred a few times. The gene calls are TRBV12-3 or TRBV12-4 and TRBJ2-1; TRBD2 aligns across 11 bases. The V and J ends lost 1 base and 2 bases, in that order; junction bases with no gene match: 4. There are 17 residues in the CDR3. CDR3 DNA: TGTGCCAGCAGTTTAGGAGGTAGCGGGGGGGCCTACAATGAGCAGTTCTTC. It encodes CASSLGGSGGAYNEQFF.

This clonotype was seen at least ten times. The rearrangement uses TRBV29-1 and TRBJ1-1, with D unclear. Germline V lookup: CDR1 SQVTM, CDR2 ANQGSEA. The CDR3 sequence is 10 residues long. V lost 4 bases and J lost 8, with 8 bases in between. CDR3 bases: TGCAGCGTTGTTAGACGGGAAGCTTTCTTT. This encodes CSVVRREAFF.

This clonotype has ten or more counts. In DNA, the CDR3 is TGTGCCAGTAGTCCTTACCAACAGGGTATCCAAGAGACCCAGTACTTC. It codes for CASSPYQQGIQETQYF. V is TRBV19 and J is TRBJ2-5; D is possibly TRBD1 (6 bases). Germline V gives CDR1 LNHDA, CDR2 SQIVND (reference sequence). The V gene lost 5 bases and the J gene lost 1 base, with 17 bases spanning the gap. CDR3 length: 16 residues.

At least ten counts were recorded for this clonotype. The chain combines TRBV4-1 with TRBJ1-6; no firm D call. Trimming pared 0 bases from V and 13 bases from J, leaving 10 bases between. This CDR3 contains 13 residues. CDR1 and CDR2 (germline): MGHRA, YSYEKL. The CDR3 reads CASSQDREAPLHF. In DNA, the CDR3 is TGCGCCAGCAGCCAAGATAGGGAGGCCCCCCTCCACTTT.

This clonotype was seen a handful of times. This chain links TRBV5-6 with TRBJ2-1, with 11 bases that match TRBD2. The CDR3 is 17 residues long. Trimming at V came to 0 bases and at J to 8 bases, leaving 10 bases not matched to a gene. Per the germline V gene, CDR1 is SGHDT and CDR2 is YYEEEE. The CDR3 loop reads CASSLVVAGGRGDEQFF. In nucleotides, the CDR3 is TGTGCCAGCAGCTTGGTAGTAGCGGGAGGGCGGGGAGATGAGCAGTTCTTC.

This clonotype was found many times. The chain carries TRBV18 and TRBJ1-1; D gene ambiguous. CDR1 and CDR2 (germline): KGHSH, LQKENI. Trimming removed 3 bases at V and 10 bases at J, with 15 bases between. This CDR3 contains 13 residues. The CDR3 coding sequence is TGTGCCAGCTCACCGACCTCCGACCTTAGAGCTTTCTTT. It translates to CASSPTSDLRAFF.

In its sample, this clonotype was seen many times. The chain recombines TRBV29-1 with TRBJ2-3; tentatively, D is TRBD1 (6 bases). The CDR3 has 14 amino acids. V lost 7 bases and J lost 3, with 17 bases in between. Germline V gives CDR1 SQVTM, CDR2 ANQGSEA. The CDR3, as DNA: TGCAGCGCAGAGGGGGATGTTGATACAGATACGCAGTATTTT. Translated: CSAEGDVDTDTQYF.

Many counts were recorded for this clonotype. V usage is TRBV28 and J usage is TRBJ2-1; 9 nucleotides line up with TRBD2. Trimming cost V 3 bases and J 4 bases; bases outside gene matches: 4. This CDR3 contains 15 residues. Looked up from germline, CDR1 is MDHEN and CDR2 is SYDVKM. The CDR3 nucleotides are TGTGCCAGCAGTTTTAGCGGGAGTTGGTACAATGAGCAGTTCTTC. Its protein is CASSFSGSWYNEQFF.

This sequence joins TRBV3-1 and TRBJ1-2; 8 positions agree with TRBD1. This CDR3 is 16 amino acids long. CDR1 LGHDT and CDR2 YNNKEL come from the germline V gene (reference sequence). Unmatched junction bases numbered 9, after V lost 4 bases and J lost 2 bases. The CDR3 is CASSRWGDRTNYGYTF. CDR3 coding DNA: TGTGCCAGCAGCCGCTGGGGGGACAGGACGAACTATGGCTACACCTTC.

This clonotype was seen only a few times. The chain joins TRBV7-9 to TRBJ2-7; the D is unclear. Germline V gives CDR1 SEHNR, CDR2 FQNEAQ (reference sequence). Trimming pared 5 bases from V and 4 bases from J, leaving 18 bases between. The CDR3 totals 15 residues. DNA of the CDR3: TGTGCCAGCAGCGTCCGAAATGGTCGTGAATACGAGCAGTACTTC. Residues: CASSVRNGREYEQYF.

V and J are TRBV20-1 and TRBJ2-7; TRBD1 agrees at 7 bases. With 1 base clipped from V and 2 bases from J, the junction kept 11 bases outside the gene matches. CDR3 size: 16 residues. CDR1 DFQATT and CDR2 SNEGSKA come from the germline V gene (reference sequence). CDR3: CSARAPGQKVTYEQYF. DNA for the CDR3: TGCAGTGCTAGAGCCCCGGGACAGAAGGTGACCTACGAGCAGTACTTC.

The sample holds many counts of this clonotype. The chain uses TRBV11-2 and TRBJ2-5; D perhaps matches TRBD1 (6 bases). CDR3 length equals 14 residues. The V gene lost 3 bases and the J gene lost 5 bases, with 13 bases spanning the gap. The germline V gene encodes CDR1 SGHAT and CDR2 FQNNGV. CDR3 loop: CASSLGQMQETQYF. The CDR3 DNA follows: TGTGCCAGCAGCTTGGGACAAATGCAGGAGACCCAGTACTTC.

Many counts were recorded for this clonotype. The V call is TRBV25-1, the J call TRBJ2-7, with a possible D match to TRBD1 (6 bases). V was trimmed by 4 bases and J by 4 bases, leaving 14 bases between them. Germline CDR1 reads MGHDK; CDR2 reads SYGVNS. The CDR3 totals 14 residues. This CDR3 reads CASSARDRRYEQYF. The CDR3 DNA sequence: TGTGCCAGCAGTGCTAGAGACAGGAGATACGAGCAGTACTTC.

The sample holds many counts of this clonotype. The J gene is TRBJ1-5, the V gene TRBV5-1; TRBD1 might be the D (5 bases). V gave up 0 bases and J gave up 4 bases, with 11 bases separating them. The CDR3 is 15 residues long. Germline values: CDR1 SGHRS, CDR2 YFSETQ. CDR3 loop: CASSLAGEVNQPQHF. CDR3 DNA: TGCGCCAGCAGCTTGGCGGGGGAAGTGAATCAGCCCCAGCATTTT.

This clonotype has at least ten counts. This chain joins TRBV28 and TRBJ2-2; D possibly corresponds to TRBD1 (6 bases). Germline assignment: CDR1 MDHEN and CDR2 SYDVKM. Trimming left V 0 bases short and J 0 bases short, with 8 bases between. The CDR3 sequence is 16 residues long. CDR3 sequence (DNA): TGTGCCAGCAGTTTATGGGACAGACCGAACACCGGGGAGCTGTTTTTT. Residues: CASSLWDRPNTGELFF.

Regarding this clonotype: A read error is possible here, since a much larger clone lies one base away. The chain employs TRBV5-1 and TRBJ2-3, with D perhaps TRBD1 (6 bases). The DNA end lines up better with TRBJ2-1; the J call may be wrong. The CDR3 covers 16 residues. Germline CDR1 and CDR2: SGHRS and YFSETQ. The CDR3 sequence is CASSLAATGGYYEQFF. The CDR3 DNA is TGCGCCAGCAGCTTGGCCGCGACAGGCGGATACTATGAGCAGTTCTTC.

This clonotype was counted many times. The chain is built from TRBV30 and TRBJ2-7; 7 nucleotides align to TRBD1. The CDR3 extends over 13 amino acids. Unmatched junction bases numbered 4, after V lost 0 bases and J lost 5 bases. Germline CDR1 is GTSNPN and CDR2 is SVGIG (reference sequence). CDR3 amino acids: CAWSVDRVDEQYF. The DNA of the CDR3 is TGTGCCTGGAGTGTCGACAGGGTGGACGAGCAGTACTTC.

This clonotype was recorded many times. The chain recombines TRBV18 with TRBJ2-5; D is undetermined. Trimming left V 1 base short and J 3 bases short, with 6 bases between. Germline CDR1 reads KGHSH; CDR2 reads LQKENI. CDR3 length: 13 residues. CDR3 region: CASSPREEETQYF. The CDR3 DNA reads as TGTGCCAGCTCACCACGGGAAGAAGAGACCCAGTACTTC.

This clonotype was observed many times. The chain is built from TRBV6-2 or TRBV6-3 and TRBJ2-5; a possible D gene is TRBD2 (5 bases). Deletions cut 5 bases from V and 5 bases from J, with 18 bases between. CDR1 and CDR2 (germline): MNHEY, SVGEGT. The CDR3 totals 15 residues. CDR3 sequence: CASSEVGVGAETQYF. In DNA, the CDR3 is TGTGCCAGCAGTGAAGTGGGAGTCGGCGCGGAGACCCAGTACTTC.